The subject of this entry is one T cell receptor beta chain. Its antigen is undetermined. The length of the CDR3 is 14 residues. V was clipped by 3 bases and J by 5 bases, with 14 bases between them. The germline gives CDR1 DFQATT, CDR2 SNEGSKA (reference sequence). The sample's treatment: approximately 9-day PBMC culture with coronavirus spike peptide pools or control peptides (ViraFEST assay). The data stem from a study of vaccination and CD4 T cells after COVID-19. Findings and caveats of the study: Median counts of SARS-CoV-2-reactive clonotypes increased from around 21 to 38; this difference was not significant.

CD4+ T cells that had been cultured provided DNA sequenced with the Oncomine TCR Beta short-read assay. Using its own MiXCR run on the PCR reads, TCRdb lists one record per CDR3 protein. Seen here are roughly 24,000 distinct CDR3 sequences, about 39% observed once, and the top ten hold 9.5% to 13%. Input material: CD4+ T cells from blood, cultured in vitro. The V call is TRBV20-1, the J call TRBJ2-1; D ambiguous. The clonotype originates from a human donor who had recovered from COVID-19. CDR3 DNA sequence: TGCAGTGCTAGTAGGTCTAACTTCGACAATGAGCAGTTCTTC. Encoded protein: CSASRSNFDNEQFF.